The rows below give T cell receptor beta chains drawn from one sample of a study of read filtering for tumor transcriptome and immune sequencing. MiXCR, run by TCRdb on the reads, gives a single entry per CDR3 protein. Of around 140,000 distinct CDR3 sequences listed, 13% are singletons. The sequenced material came from a population of CD138-negative cells sorted from bone marrow. Receptors were obtained from a donor aged 40 or older with multiple myeloma. CDR3s include the opening cysteine and the closing phenylalanine or tryptophan. D genes are given only for firm matches. A clone size is listed for some rows: how often the clone was seen (once, few, many), or a class if it is expanded.

j_gene | abundance | v_gene | d_gene | CDR3nt | CDR3aa
TRBJ1-6 | many | TRBV20-1 | - | TGCAGTGCTAGGGGGTGGCGGGGTAATTCACCCCTCCACTTT | CSARGWRGNSPLHF
TRBJ1-1 | many | TRBV9 | TRBD1 | TGTGCCAGCAGCCCAGGCAGGGGGCTGGTGAGGGACACTGAAGCTTTCTTT | CASSPGRGLVRDTEAFF
TRBJ2-5 | few | TRBV12-5 | TRBD2 | TGTGCTAGTGGTTTCGGACTAGCCTACCGGGAGACCCAGTACTTC | CASGFGLAYRETQYF
TRBJ2-1 | many | TRBV6-1 | - | TGTGCCAGCAGTGTACCCGGGGAAAGCTACAATGAGCAGTTCTTC | CASSVPGESYNEQFF
TRBJ2-7 | - | TRBV2 | TRBD2 | TGTGCCAGCAGCGATCCGAGAGCTAGCGGGAGGAGTTACGAGCAGTACTTC | CASSDPRASGRSYEQYF
TRBJ1-1 | many | TRBV11-1 | - | TGTGCCAGCAGCCCCTCCCGGGTCCCGAACACTGAAGCTTTCTTT | CASSPSRVPNTEAFF
TRBJ2-5 | few | TRBV5-1 | TRBD2 | TGCGCCAGCAGTTCCGGGACTACCCAAGAGACCCAGTACTTC | CASSSGTTQETQYF
TRBJ2-1 | many | TRBV29-1 | TRBD2 | TGCAGCGCTACCCCTCGGACTAGCGGGAGGTACAATGAGCAGTTCTTC | CSATPRTSGRYNEQFF
TRBJ2-2 | many | TRBV5-6 | TRBD1 | TGTGCCAGCAGCTTGGCCAGGGGGCGCATCACCGGGGAGCTGTTTTTT | CASSLARGRITGELFF
TRBJ2-1 | many | TRBV7-3 | - | TGTGCCAGCAGGACAGGTTCGGGTACCCATGAGCAGTTCTTC | CASRTGSGTHEQFF
TRBJ2-1 | many | TRBV29-1 | - | TGCAGCGTTGAACCTAGTAGCTATGAGCAGTTCTTC | CSVEPSSYEQFF
TRBJ2-1 | - | TRBV6-2/TRBV6-3 | TRBD1 | TGTGCCAGCAGTTACGTCAAAGGGGGCAATGGGCAGTTCTTC | CASSYVKGGNGQFF
TRBJ2-7 | - | TRBV5-4 | TRBD2 | TGTGCCAGCAGCTTAGCGCTGTCTAGCGGGAGGGGCTACGAGCAGTACTTC | CASSLALSSGRGYEQYF
TRBJ1-5 | many | TRBV7-8 | TRBD1 | TGTGCCAGCAGCCGAACAAACAGGGGGCGCGGTCAGCCCCAGCATTTT | CASSRTNRGRGQPQHF
TRBJ1-1 | many | TRBV29-1 | TRBD1 | TGCAGCGTTCGGGGACAGATGAACACTGAAGCTTTCTTT | CSVRGQMNTEAFF
TRBJ2-2 | - | TRBV15 | - | TGTGCCACCAGCAGAGATCGGGACACCGGGGAGCTGTTTTTT | CATSRDRDTGELFF
TRBJ1-1 | - | TRBV29-1 | - | TGCAGCGTTGTCCGTGATACCTACGCTGAAGCTTTCTTT | CSVVRDTYAEAFF
TRBJ2-6 | many | TRBV29-1 | - | TGCAGCGTTGACGAAAGATCTGGGGCCAACGTCCTGACTTTC | CSVDERSGANVLTF
TRBJ2-3 | many | TRBV11-2 | - | TGTGCCAGCAGCTTAGCGGGGGGCCAGCGGACGCAGTATTTT | CASSLAGGQRTQYF
TRBJ2-1 | many | TRBV11-3 | - | TGTGCCAGCAGTCTAAAGCGGCTGAACAATGAGCAGTTCTTC | CASSLKRLNNEQFF
TRBJ2-6 | many | TRBV2 | - | TGTGCCAGCACCGAGCGAAACAGCTGGGCCAACGTCCTGACTTTC | CASTERNSWANVLTF
TRBJ2-7 | - | TRBV11-3 | TRBD1 | TGTGCCAGCAGCTTAAAGGACAGGACCTCCTACGAGCAGTACTTC | CASSLKDRTSYEQYF
TRBJ1-5 | many | TRBV6-2/TRBV6-3 | - | TGTGCCAGCAGTTCGACCGCCTCGGGTCAGCCCCAGCATTTT | CASSSTASGQPQHF
TRBJ2-7 | many | TRBV6-1 | - | TGTGCCAGCTCCCCGAGGATAGCCGCCTACGAGCAGTACTTC | CASSPRIAAYEQYF
TRBJ1-1 | many | TRBV2 | - | TGTGCCAGCAGTGAAGTTCGGCCCCTGGGTCCTGAAGCTTTCTTT | CASSEVRPLGPEAFF
TRBJ2-7 | many | TRBV25-1 | - | TGTGCCAGCAGACACGACAGTTACGAGCAGTACTTC | CASRHDSYEQYF
TRBJ2-1 | - | TRBV19 | - | TGTGCCAGTAGTATGGGTAGAATTCTTAGCAATGAGCAGTTCTTC | CASSMGRILSNEQFF
TRBJ1-1 | few | TRBV6-1 | - | TGTGCCAGCATGGGGCCATTGAACACTGAAGCTTTCTTT | CASMGPLNTEAFF
TRBJ2-3 | many | TRBV19 | - | TGTGCCAGTAGTTCCCCCGGACCGATCCTCACAGATACGCAGTATTTT | CASSSPGPILTDTQYF
TRBJ2-1 | many | TRBV29-1 | - | TGCAGCGCCTCTGGGGCCCGAGGCGGTGAGCAGTTCTTC | CSASGARGGEQFF
TRBJ2-7 | many | TRBV29-1 | TRBD1 | TGCAGCGTCGAGGACAGGGTGGCCTACGAGCAGTACTTC | CSVEDRVAYEQYF
TRBJ2-1 | many | TRBV7-2 | - | TGTGCCAGCAGCTTAGTGGGTCAGCAGTTCTTC | CASSLVGQQFF
TRBJ2-1 | many | TRBV29-1 | - | TGCAGCGTTGATGGCAGGACCGAAGTCGATGAGCAGTTCTTC | CSVDGRTEVDEQFF
TRBJ2-7 | many | TRBV12-3/TRBV12-4 | TRBD1 | TGTGCCAGCAGTTTGGTGGGTGACAGGGGGAACGAGCAGTACTTC | CASSLVGDRGNEQYF
TRBJ2-3 | many | TRBV10-3 | TRBD2 | TGTGCCATCAGTGAGACAACGGGTAGCGGGAGGACTCCGGATACGCAGTATTTT | CAISETTGSGRTPDTQYF
TRBJ1-1 | many | TRBV5-4 | - | TGTGCCAGCAGCTTGATGGAGAACACTGAAGCTTTCTTT | CASSLMENTEAFF
TRBJ2-3 | many | TRBV12-3/TRBV12-4 | - | TGTGCCAGCAGTTTAGGAGGGAGCCCAACGGGAGATACGCAGTATTTT | CASSLGGSPTGDTQYF
TRBJ2-2 | few | TRBV2 | TRBD2 | TGTGCCACGTCCGTTTGGCTAGCGGGAGATTGGAACACCGGGGAGCTGTTTTTT | CATSVWLAGDWNTGELFF
TRBJ1-2 | many | TRBV4-1 | - | TGCGCCAGCAGCCAAGATACTATAGAGGGGAACGCTGGCTACACCTTC | CASSQDTIEGNAGYTF
TRBJ1-5 | many | TRBV5-5 | - | TGTGCCAGCAGCTTCAGGCGAGAACAGCCCCAGCATTTT | CASSFRREQPQHF
TRBJ1-1 | many | TRBV6-6 | - | TGTGCCAGCAGATACACCACCGGCGGGCTAGTAGCTTTCTTT | CASRYTTGGLVAFF
TRBJ2-1 | many | TRBV6-5 | TRBD2 | TGTGCCAGCACACTAGCGGGAGGTTCACACAATGAGCAGTTCTTC | CASTLAGGSHNEQFF
TRBJ1-5 | many | TRBV7-8 | TRBD1 | TGTGCCAGCAGCTCCGACAGGGTCGGCAATCAGCCCCAGCATTTT | CASSSDRVGNQPQHF
TRBJ2-1 | many | TRBV20-1 | TRBD2 | TGCAGTGCCAACCGGCTGCTAGCGGGAGTCAATGAGCAGTTCTTC | CSANRLLAGVNEQFF
TRBJ2-1 | many | TRBV10-3 | - | TGTGCCATCAGCCAAACCGCGCCGAACAATGAGCAGTTCTTC | CAISQTAPNNEQFF
TRBJ2-1 | many | TRBV19 | TRBD2 | TGTGCCAGTAGTACTGGACTAGCGGGAGGCAGATCGGGGAGTAATGAGCAGTTCTTC | CASSTGLAGGRSGSNEQFF
TRBJ2-1 | many | TRBV6-1 | TRBD2 | TGTGCCAGCAGTAGGACAGCACTAGCGGAGTCCTACAATGAGCAGTTCTTC | CASSRTALAESYNEQFF
TRBJ2-1 | - | TRBV6-5 | TRBD2 | TGTGCCAGCAGCTCGGGAGGGCCTAACAATGGGCAGTTCTTC | CASSSGGPNNGQFF
TRBJ1-1 | many | TRBV5-1 | TRBD1 | TGCGCCAGCAGCCTCTGGACAGGGGGGGGCACTGAAGCTTTCTTT | CASSLWTGGGTEAFF
TRBJ2-1 | - | TRBV29-1 | TRBD1 | TGCAGCGTCCGGGACAGGGGCTACAATGAGCAGTTCTTC | CSVRDRGYNEQFF
TRBJ2-1 | many | TRBV5-4 | TRBD2 | TGTGCCAGCCGTCGGGATAGCGGGAGGGATTGGGATGAGCAGTTCTTC | CASRRDSGRDWDEQFF
TRBJ2-5 | many | TRBV29-1 | TRBD2 | TGCAGCGCCGAAGGACTAGCGGGACAAGAGATCCAGTACTTC | CSAEGLAGQEIQYF
TRBJ2-5 | many | TRBV11-2 | - | TGTGCCAGCAGCATATCCCAAGAGACCCAGTACTTC | CASSISQETQYF
TRBJ1-1 | many | TRBV29-1 | TRBD1 | TGCAGCGGTGGACAGGGAGGGAACACTGAAGCTTTCTTT | CSGGQGGNTEAFF
TRBJ2-7 | many | TRBV6-2/TRBV6-3 | TRBD2 | TGTGCCAGCACTCTAGCGGGGGACCCCTACGAGCAGTACTTC | CASTLAGDPYEQYF
TRBJ2-2 | - | TRBV7-9 | - | TGTGCCAGCAGCTTAGCGGCGGGGACAGCGAACACCGGGGAGCTGTTTTTT | CASSLAAGTANTGELFF
TRBJ2-5 | many | TRBV29-1 | TRBD1 | TGCAGCGTTGAAGGGGTGCCAGGGGGTGAAGAGACCCAGTACTTC | CSVEGVPGGEETQYF
TRBJ1-1 | many | TRBV29-1 | - | TGCAGCGTTGAAGGACGCCTAGAAGCTTTCTTT | CSVEGRLEAFF
TRBJ2-2 | - | TRBV7-3 | TRBD2 | TGTGCCAGCAGCTCCCGGACTAGCGGTGGCACCGGGGAGCTGTTTTTT | CASSSRTSGGTGELFF
TRBJ1-4 | many | TRBV29-1 | - | TGCAGCGTCGAAGGGAGGGATAATGAAAAACTGTTTTTT | CSVEGRDNEKLFF